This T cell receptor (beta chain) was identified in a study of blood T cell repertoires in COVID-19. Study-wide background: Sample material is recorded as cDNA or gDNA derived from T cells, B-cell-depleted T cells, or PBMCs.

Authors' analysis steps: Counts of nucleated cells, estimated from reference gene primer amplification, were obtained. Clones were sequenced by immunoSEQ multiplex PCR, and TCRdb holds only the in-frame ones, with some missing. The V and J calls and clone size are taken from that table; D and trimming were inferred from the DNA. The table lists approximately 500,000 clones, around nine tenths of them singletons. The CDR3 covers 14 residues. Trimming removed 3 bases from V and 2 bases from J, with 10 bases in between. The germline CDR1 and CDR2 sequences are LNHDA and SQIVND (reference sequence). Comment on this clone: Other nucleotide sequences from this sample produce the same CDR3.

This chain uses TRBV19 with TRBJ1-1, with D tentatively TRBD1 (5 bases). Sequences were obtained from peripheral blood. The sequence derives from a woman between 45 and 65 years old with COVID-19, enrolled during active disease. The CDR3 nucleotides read TGTGCCAGTAGTATGGGGCAGGATAACACTGAAGCTTTCTTT. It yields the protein CASSMGQDNTEAFF.